This T cell receptor beta chain was identified in a study of T-cell memory formation after mild COVID-19. A single record per CDR3 protein comes from TCRdb applying MiXCR to the 5' RACE reads. The data hold hundreds of thousands of distinct CDR3 sequences, with over 25% observed a single time. Trimming took 10 bases from V and 1 from J, leaving 13 bases between them. The CDR3 is made up of 13 amino acids. The sequence derives from an adult woman who had mild COVID-19 (a few samples of this study predate the infection). Cell type and time point are not known. This chain uses TRBV12-3 or TRBV12-4 with TRBJ1-1; maybe TRBD1 (5 bases). The source material was PBMCs or a T cell subset sorted from them (not recorded which). The CDR3 protein is CATRQTRNTEAFF. As DNA, the CDR3 is TGTGCCACTAGACAGACCAGGAACACTGAAGCTTTCTTT.